The T cell receptor beta chain described here comes from a study of lymphopenia after photon versus proton radiotherapy. General study findings and limits: Proton therapy kept repertoires fairly stable, unlike photons, which gained effector/memory cells. After the lymphocyte nadir, photon-treated repertoires showed oligoclonal expansion, especially of CD8+ Temra cells. Authors raise, but do not show, better survival with proton therapy. In patients who died, overall survival fell as post-nadir TCR diversity dropped more.

The length of the CDR3 is 15 residues. Germline V gene lookup returns CDR1 SGHKS and CDR2 YYEKEE (reference sequence). Germline trimming cut 6 bases from V and 2 bases from J; bases unmatched to any gene: 5. Method: immunoSEQ multiplex PCR; TCRdb's copy keeps in-frame clones and lacks some. The profile shows approximately 80,000 clones, around four fifths of them singletons. Notes on this clone: Its antigen is currently unknown.

The rearrangement joins TRBV5-5 to TRBJ2-2; 9 nucleotides match TRBD2. The starting material was peripheral blood, obtained from a patient treated with proton-based radiotherapy. This receptor was taken from a man aged 55 to 70 with pancreatic cancer. This CDR3 is CASKIAGANTGELFF. The CDR3 region has the DNA TGTGCCAGCAAGATAGCGGGGGCAAACACCGGGGAGCTGTTTTTT.